The TCR beta chain described here comes from a study of read filtering for tumor transcriptome and immune sequencing. At the level of the study: By R-ISS, stages I, II and III held roughly 8, 15 and 7 patients.

The library was built from around 380 ng RNA with molecular barcoded adaptors for alpha/delta and beta/gamma chains. One entry per CDR3 protein results from TCRdb running MiXCR on the reads. This table holds 120,000 or so distinct CDR3 sequences, 10% to 15% found once. Sampling of bone marrow took place during active disease in every patient. The germline V gene has CDR1 LGHNT and CDR2 FRNRAP. The CDR3 covers 15 residues. V was trimmed by 0 bases and J by 0 bases, leaving 8 bases between them. This clonotype has a count of ten or more. The sample comprised a population of CD138-negative cells sorted from bone marrow. The receptor comes from a donor at least 40 years old with multiple myeloma. This chain links TRBV12-5 with TRBJ1-1; a weak D match, TRBD1 (5 bases). CDR3 amino acids: CASGLVQGVNTEAFF. In nucleotides, the CDR3 is TGTGCTAGTGGTTTGGTCCAGGGTGTGAACACTGAAGCTTTCTTT.